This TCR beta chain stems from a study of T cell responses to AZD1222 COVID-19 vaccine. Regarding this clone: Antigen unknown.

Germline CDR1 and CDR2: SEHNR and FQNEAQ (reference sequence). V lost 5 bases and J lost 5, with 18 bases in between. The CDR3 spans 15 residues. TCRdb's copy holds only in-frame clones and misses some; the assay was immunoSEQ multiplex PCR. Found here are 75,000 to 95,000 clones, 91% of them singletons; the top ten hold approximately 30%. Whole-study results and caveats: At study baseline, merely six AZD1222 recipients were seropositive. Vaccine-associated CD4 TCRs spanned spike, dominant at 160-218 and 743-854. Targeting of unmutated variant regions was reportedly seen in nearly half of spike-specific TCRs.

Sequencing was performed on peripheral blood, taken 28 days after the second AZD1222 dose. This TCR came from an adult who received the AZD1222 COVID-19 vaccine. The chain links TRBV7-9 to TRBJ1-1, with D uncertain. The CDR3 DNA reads TGTGCCAGCAGCGGCCGGGGAACGGAGCGGACTGAAGCTTTCTTT. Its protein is CASSGRGTERTEAFF.